Listed here is a single T cell receptor (beta chain). What it binds is unknown. This CDR3 is 13 amino acids long. V lost 5 bases to trimming and J lost 7 bases; unmatched junction nucleotides: 10. The germline gives CDR1 DFQATT, CDR2 SNEGSKA (reference sequence). This record belongs to a study of T cell repertoires in cytomegalovirus infection. TCRdb re-derived calls from the reads in MiXCR, one entry per CDR3 protein. The sample has nearly 700,000 distinct CDR3 sequences; 33% are singletons. The source is a human donor in good health (CMV status not recorded). Some clones in this sample may be carry-over from other donors' samples. The source material was cultured PBMCs, sampled from culture after CMV antigen stimulation. The gene calls are TRBV20-1 and TRBJ2-7; 8 nucleotides align to TRBD2. In nucleotides, the CDR3 is TGCAGTGCTGCCTTGAGCGGGAGTAGGGAGCAGTACTTC. It is translated as CSAALSGSREQYF.